This is a list of T cell receptor beta chains from one sample in a study of T cells in localized non-small cell lung cancer. Produced via immunoSEQ multiplex PCR; TCRdb's table is partial and in-frame only. Of tens of thousands of clones listed, around 83% are singletons. The starting material was peripheral blood, obtained before any cancer treatment. These TCRs come from a female donor at least 60 years old with stage II squamous cell lung carcinoma. CDR3s include the opening cysteine and the closing phenylalanine or tryptophan. The D gene is left open where the match is weak. Size tells how often a clone was seen (once, few, many) or the class of an expanded clone, and some rows leave it out.

D	V	size	J	DNA	CDR3
NA	TRBV27	NA	TRBJ1-1	TGTGCCAGCAGCCTAAACGCGGGCCCCGAAGCTTTCTTT	CASSLNAGPEAFF
NA	TRBV2	NA	TRBJ2-7	TGTGCCAGCAGCGAACGGGCAGGTTCCCTGGAGGGGCAGTACTTC	CASSERAGSLEGQYF
TRBD1	TRBV12-5	NA	TRBJ1-5	TGTGCTAGTGGTTTGGCCGACAGGGGGAATCAGCCCCAGCATTTT	CASGLADRGNQPQHF
TRBD1	TRBV9	NA	TRBJ1-2	TGTGCCAGCAGCTCGACAGGGGGCGGATATGGCTACACCTTC	CASSSTGGGYGYTF
NA	TRBV15	NA	TRBJ1-5	TGTGCCACCAGCAGGGACGTAGCGGGTAGCAATCAGCCCCAGCATTTT	CATSRDVAGSNQPQHF
NA	TRBV9	NA	TRBJ1-1	TGTGCCAGCAGCGCACGCCTGGGGGGTGAAGCTTTCTTT	CASSARLGGEAFF
NA	TRBV7-9	NA	TRBJ1-5	TGTGCCAGCAGGCCCGACACGGGGGGGGATCGCCAGCCCCAGCATTTT	CASRPDTGGDRQPQHF
NA	TRBV10-1	NA	TRBJ2-1	TGCGCCAGCAGTCAACAGGGAAATGGGGAGCAGTTCTTC	CASSQQGNGEQFF
NA	TRBV2	NA	TRBJ1-6	TGTGCCAGCGGGGCTGATGGGATTAATAATTCACCCCTCCACTTT	CASGADGINNSPLHF
NA	TRBV6-6	once	TRBJ1-2	TGTGCCAGCAGTTATGGGACCCCCGTTGGCGGCTACACCTTC	CASSYGTPVGGYTF
TRBD1	TRBV6-1	few	TRBJ2-2	TGTGCCAGCAGTGAACTAAAGGGACAGGGGACCGGGGAGCTGTTTTTT	CASSELKGQGTGELFF
NA	TRBV7-2	once	TRBJ2-5	TGTGCCAGCAGCTCCCCCGGGGCAGGGAGAGAGACCCAGTACTTC	CASSSPGAGRETQYF
NA	TRBV29-1	NA	TRBJ1-1	TGCAGCGTTGTCACAGGGACCACTGAAGCTTTCTTT	CSVVTGTTEAFF
NA	TRBV4-2	NA	TRBJ2-3	TGTGCCAGCAGCCAAGACCCCGGGACACGGACGCAGTATTTT	CASSQDPGTRTQYF
TRBD1	TRBV7-2	NA	TRBJ1-3	TGTGCCAGCAGCCACCAGGGGAGGGGGCGAACTGGAAACACCATATATTTT	CASSHQGRGRTGNTIYF
TRBD1	TRBV5-1	once	TRBJ2-7	TGCGCCAGCAGCTGGACAGGGGGCAATAGGGACGAGCAGTACTTC	CASSWTGGNRDEQYF
NA	TRBV6-6	NA	TRBJ1-2	TGTGCCAGCAGTCCCCAGGGGTATGGCTACACCTTC	CASSPQGYGYTF
TRBD1	TRBV4-3	few	TRBJ2-7	TGCGCCAGCAGCCGGGACAGGGGGTACTATTACGAGCAGTACTTC	CASSRDRGYYYEQYF
NA	TRBV5-6	NA	TRBJ2-2	TGTGCCAGCAGCTTGGAGACGGGAGTTAACACCGGGGAGCTGTTTTTT	CASSLETGVNTGELFF